This T cell receptor beta chain was identified in a study of molecular identifiers for immune sequencing clone quantification. Overall study results and limits: Jurkat TCR RNA spiked in from one cell reportedly remained identifiable amid about a million naive cells. Sizes of highly expanded clones could be underestimated through identical TCRs sharing a barcode.

Bulk libraries came from a prior protocol with listed TCR primers. From the PCR reads, TCRdb called clonotypes with MiXCR, one entry per CDR3 protein. The sample shows 460,000 or so distinct CDR3 sequences, over 20% of them seen only once. J lost 2 bases, V lost 2 bases, and 7 bases had no gene match. CDR1 is MNHEY, CDR2 SMNVEV, per germline (reference sequence). There are 16 residues in the CDR3. This clonotype came up many times. Its specificity is not known. When naive CD8 T cells were sorted, they were gated as CD8+CD4-CCR7+CD45RA+. Sequencing was carried out using naive CD8+ T cells from blood, with Jurkat cell RNA spiked in. Subset indicated: FACS-sorted CD8+CD4-CCR7+CD45RA+ naive T cells. This TCR was sampled from a human donor in good health. Some libraries in this study had Jurkat cell RNA spiked in. The chain has TRBV27 and TRBJ2-5, with 8 bases fitting TRBD1. CDR3 in amino acids: CASSLAIGTGQETQYF. CDR3 nucleotides: TGTGCCAGCAGTTTAGCCATTGGGACAGGTCAAGAGACCCAGTACTTC.